This T cell receptor beta chain was observed in a study of T cells in Graves' hyperthyroidism and ophthalmopathy (dated by TCRdb to between 2018 and 2021). For the study in its entirety: Peripheral blood samples were taken at initial diagnosis, before any treatment was given. After blood sampling, hyperthyroidism patients were treated with methimazole at a starting dose of 30 mg daily, and ophthalmopathy patients were treated with high-dose intravenous methylprednisolone. Prospective prediction of ophthalmopathy was tested in an independent validation cohort consisting of 18 hyperthyroidism patients and around 16 patients who later progressed to ophthalmopathy. Thyroid tissue and blood T-cell repertoires from over 5 Graves' hyperthyroidism patients were also compared in the study. The 100 or so discovery patients were divided at random into training and test sets in a 7:3 ratio. To identify distinguishing TCR V-J signatures, a discovery cohort of 100 patients was used, comprising under 45 with Graves' ophthalmopathy and around 57 with stable Graves' hyperthyroidism. The paper describes TCR Vbeta CDR3 sequencing of around 130 peripheral blood samples, made up of fewer than 50 ophthalmopathy patients, around 73 hyperthyroidism patients and roughly 17 progressor patients. Study-wide conclusions, independent of this receptor: Sample size was not statistically predetermined, and blinding of investigators to group allocation was not performed. Blood samples also contained most of the expanded thyroid clonotypes (frequency above 0.001), which suggests that blood repertoires may reflect thyroid immune responses. Ophthalmopathy was separated from stable hyperthyroidism by a 13 V-J signature model, with approximately 86% sensitivity and 81% to 83% specificity obtained in cross-validation and 80%/75% obtained in testing. In validation, the model predicted progression to ophthalmopathy a median of approximately 6.6 months before onset, with approximately 68% sensitivity and 72.22% specificity.

Germline trimming: 5 bases from V, 3 bases from J; junction bases outside gene matches: 8. Sequences SGHTA (CDR1) and FQGTGA (CDR2) are obtained from the germline V gene. The CDR3 goes from the cysteine to the phenylalanine over 15 residues. The CDR3 DNA has 45 bases and is translated from base 1. Of note for this clonotype: Its antigen specificity is not known. Base-call qualities are not available, and no considerably larger clone is one nucleotide away.

Graves' hyperthyroidism was defined as stable when no progression to ophthalmopathy occurred over 18 months of follow-up. Hyperthyroidism patients were aged 18 to 65 years and newly diagnosed, with disease duration of less than 2 months. Any patient with an uncontrolled infection, another autoimmune disease, pregnancy or lactation was excluded. Diagnoses were established on the basis of clinical symptoms, serum thyroxine and TRAb, thyroid ultrasound, and orbital computed tomography. PBMCs were isolated from around 10 ml of fresh peripheral blood by Ficoll-Paque density gradient centrifugation. Trizol reagent was used to extract total RNA, and RNA quality was then checked on an Agilent 2100 Bioanalyzer. Amplification of TCR beta CDR3 regions was carried out from RNA transcripts. The TCR CDR3 was subjected to a first round of RT-PCR using the HTBI primer set and the Qiagen OneStep RT-PCR kit. Libraries were constructed in a second round of multiplex PCR, after which size selection and purification were performed. Sequencing of the libraries was done on an Illumina HiSeq2000 using paired-end 100 bp reads. In the original analysis: SOAPnuke was used to process the raw data, removing reads that contained adapters or uncalled bases, had a mean Phred below 15, or lacked an exact match to the constant primer or identifier. High-quality paired reads were merged using COPE v1.2.5, and each unique nucleotide sequence was defined as a clonotype. MiTCR v1.1 was used to align the clonotypes against IMGT TRBV, TRBD and TRBJ reference segments. The analysis was restricted to V-J combinations with a frequency above 0.0001, which together covered about 99% of the repertoires. A TCS score was defined as the ratio between F50 (clonal expansion) and ExV (chaos), using BLOSUM62-based TCRdist between CDR3 peptides within each V-J. Welch's t-statistics and random forest reduced fewer than 600 V-J features to around 14, which were used in a naive Bayes classifier (R e1071). Starting from the raw public reads, TCRdb applied fastp trimming at Q25, assembled clones with MiXCR and retained in-frame beta chains. Each entry is one CDR3 protein sequence, shown with its most common DNA and genes. TCRdb's processing, not the study's, gives the V and J calls here. This sample is represented by around 480,000 distinct CDR3 sequences; approximately 14% of them were singletons. The ten biggest clones cover less than 20% of the sample.

Sequenced sample: blood. The sequence joins TRBV7-3 to TRBJ2-3; TRBD1 matches 7 bases in the middle. The sequence derives from a woman between 18 and 29 years old with Graves' hyperthyroidism. At the DNA level, the sequence is TGTGCCAGCAGCCCTACCGGGACAGCGACAGATACGCAGTATTTT. This gives the protein CASSPTGTATDTQYF.